The sequence of this TCR beta chain was determined in a study of T cell changes during pregnancy in multiple sclerosis. CDR3 length equals 14 residues. J lost 8 bases, V lost 2 bases, and 8 bases had no gene match. The germline V gene encodes CDR1 SGHRS and CDR2 YFSETQ. Clones were sequenced by immunoSEQ multiplex PCR, and TCRdb holds only the in-frame ones, with some missing. Of more than 55,000 clones in the sample, about nine tenths were seen once. This clone was seen a handful of times. The sample here was peripheral blood, taken after pregnancy. The chain employs TRBV5-1 and TRBJ1-2; 8 nucleotides match TRBD1. This sequence originates from a female donor with multiple sclerosis, enrolled in a pregnancy study. DNA for the CDR3: TGCGCCAGCAGCTTAGGACAGGGATCCGGCGGCTACACCTTC. This encodes CASSLGQGSGGYTF.